The TCR beta chain described here comes from a study of long-term antiretroviral therapy in people with HIV. The V end lost 3 bases, the J end lost 1 base, and 16 bases lay between the germline ends. Per the germline V gene, CDR1 is LNHDA and CDR2 is SQIVND (reference sequence). CDR3 size: 17 residues. Researchers report immunoSEQ v3.0 was run at survey level. The method was immunoSEQ multiplex PCR; TCRdb's version includes in-frame clones alone and lacks a portion of them. The repertoire holds about 28,000 clones, with 80% as singletons. The material sequenced was unsorted PBMCs, taken 0.3 years after starting antiretroviral therapy. The TCR originated in a man aged 35 to 55 with HIV. The chain uses TRBV19 and TRBJ1-5, with D unresolved. This CDR3 is CASSIFLRQTSNQPQHF. In nucleotides, the CDR3 is TGTGCCAGTAGTATCTTTTTAAGGCAGACGAGCAATCAGCCCCAGCATTTT.